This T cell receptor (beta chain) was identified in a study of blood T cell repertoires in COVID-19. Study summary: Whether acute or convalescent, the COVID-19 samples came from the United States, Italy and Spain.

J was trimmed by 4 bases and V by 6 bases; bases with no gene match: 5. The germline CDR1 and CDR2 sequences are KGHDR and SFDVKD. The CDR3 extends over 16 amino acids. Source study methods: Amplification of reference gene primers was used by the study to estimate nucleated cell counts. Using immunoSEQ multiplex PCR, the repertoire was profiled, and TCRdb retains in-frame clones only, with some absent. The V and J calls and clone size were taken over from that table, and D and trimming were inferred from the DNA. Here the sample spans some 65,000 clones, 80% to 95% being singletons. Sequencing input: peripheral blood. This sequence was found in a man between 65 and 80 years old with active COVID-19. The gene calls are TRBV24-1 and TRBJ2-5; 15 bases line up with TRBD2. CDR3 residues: CATSYGLAGGRETQYF. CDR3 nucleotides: TGTGCCACCAGTTATGGACTAGCGGGGGGGAGAGAGACCCAGTACTTC.